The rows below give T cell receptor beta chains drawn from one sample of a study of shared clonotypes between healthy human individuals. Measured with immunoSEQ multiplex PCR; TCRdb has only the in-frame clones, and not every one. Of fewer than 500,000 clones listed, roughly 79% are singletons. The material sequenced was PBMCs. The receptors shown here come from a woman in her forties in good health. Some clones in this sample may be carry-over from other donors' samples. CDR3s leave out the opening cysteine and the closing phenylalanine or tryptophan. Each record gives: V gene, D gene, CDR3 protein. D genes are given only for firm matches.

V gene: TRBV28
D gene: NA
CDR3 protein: ASSLDKAGNTIY

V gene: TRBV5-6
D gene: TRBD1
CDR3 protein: ASTKTGGEPNEKLF

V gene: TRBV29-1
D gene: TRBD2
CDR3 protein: SVEAGGTSGYNEQF

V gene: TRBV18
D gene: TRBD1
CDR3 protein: ASSPNIDRGQETQY

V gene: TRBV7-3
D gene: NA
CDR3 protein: ASSPFASNEQF

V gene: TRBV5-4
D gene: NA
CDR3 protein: ASSYLAQTGNTEAF

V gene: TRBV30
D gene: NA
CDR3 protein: AWNRGNTGELF

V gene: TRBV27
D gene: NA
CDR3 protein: ASSPWGNQETQY

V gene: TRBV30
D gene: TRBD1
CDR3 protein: AWSIGDRDADTQY

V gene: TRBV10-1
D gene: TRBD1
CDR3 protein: ASSPGTELTGELF

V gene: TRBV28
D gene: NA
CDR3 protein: ASSTRGGRKQY

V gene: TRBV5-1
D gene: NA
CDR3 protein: ASSLTEGSGEQF

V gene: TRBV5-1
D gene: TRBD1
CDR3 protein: ASSLAGTGINEKLF

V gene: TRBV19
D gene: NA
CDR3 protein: ASSQGSNTGELF

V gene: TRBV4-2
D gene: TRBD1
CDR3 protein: ASSQGTGLAKNIQY

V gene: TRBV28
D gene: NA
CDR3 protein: ASSLLAGSGNEQF

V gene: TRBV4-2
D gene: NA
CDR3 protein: ASSHVGGLTGELF

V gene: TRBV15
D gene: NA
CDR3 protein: ATSRDLMAEPLANYGYT

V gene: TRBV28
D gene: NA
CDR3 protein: ASRPRLTGTPQH

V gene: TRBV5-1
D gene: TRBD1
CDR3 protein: ASSRQGDYQETQY

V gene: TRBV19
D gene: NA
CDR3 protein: ASSRTGAAGDGELF

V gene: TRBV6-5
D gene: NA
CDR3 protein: ASSYSGVDNEQF

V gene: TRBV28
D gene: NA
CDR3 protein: ASSAYNQPQH

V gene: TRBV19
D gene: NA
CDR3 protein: ASRLIFGPSSYNEQF

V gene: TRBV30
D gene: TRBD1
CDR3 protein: AWSATGGGETQY

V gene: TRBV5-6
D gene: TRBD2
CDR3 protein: ASSRTSGPDNEQF

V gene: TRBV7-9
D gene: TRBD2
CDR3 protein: ASSLAFRTSVEQF

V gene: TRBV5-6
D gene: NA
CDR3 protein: ASSRTALSGNTIY

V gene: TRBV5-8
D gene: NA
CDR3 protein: ASSLGGVNTEAF

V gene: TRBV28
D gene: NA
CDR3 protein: ASSFTGRDTEAF

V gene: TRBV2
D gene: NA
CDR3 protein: ASSPNGRGLEAF

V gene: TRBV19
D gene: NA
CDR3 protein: ASSIFAAAGEQY